This TCR beta chain was documented in a study of blood T cell repertoires in COVID-19. Study information: Researchers got acute and convalescent COVID-19 samples from the United States, Italy and Spain. PBMCs, B-cell-depleted T cells, or T cells provided the cDNA or gDNA that made up the material.

Methods used by the authors: Reference gene primer amplification yielded estimated nucleated cell counts. The protocol was immunoSEQ multiplex PCR, while the TCRdb copy is restricted to in-frame clones and leaves out a portion. V, J and clone size are those of that table, while D and trimming were read from the DNA. Here the sample spans about 260,000 clones, 65% to 90% being singletons. The sequencing input was peripheral blood. This receptor was identified in a human donor in a cohort sampled during active COVID-19.

The CDR3 sequence is CASSPPAPGEQFF. The CDR3 DNA reads as TGTGCCAGCAGCCCCCCGGCCCCAGGTGAGCAGTTCTTC. This sequence joins TRBV5-6 and TRBJ2-1; no clear D gene. From germline, CDR1 is SGHDT and CDR2 YYEEEE. V gave up 4 bases and J gave up 9 bases, with 14 bases separating them. This CDR3 is built from 13 residues.